The rows below give T cell receptor beta chains drawn from one sample of a study of T cells expressing NK-cell markers. TCRdb reanalyzed the 5' RACE reads and collapses them to one entry per CDR3 protein, without DNA. The clone table shows 350,000 to 400,000 distinct CDR3 sequences, with the ten largest holding about 10%. Sequencing input: blood T cells: a sorted CD56 or NKG2C T cell subset, CD4+ or CD8+ T cells, or bulk PBMC T cells (not recorded which). Every receptor here comes from a woman in her fifties or sixties in good health. Both conserved end residues are part of each CDR3.

V: TRBV5-1
J: TRBJ1-2
CDR3: CASSIGLRPSSSIYGYTF

V: TRBV12-3/TRBV12-4
J: TRBJ1-2
CDR3: CASSLAARYGYTF

V: TRBV20-1
J: TRBJ1-1
CDR3: CSARDPTVQITEAFF

V: TRBV7-9
J: TRBJ2-3
CDR3: CASSFYGGLAGGPSTDTQYF

V: TRBV7-9
J: TRBJ2-3
CDR3: CASSHTASGSHTQYF

V: TRBV3-1
J: TRBJ2-1
CDR3: CASSEGGFGYNEQFF

V: TRBV6-6
J: TRBJ1-3
CDR3: CASRTTGLSGNTIYF

V: TRBV20-1
J: TRBJ2-1
CDR3: CSALGTSGRKPDEQFF

V: TRBV12-3/TRBV12-4
J: TRBJ2-7
CDR3: CASSLVVLAGGGTYEQYF

V: TRBV7-9
J: TRBJ1-3
CDR3: CASSLREGPPENSGNTIYF

V: TRBV7-9
J: TRBJ1-1
CDR3: CASSFLSENTEAFF

V: TRBV11-2
J: TRBJ2-3
CDR3: CASSLAGLAGGSTDTQYF

V: TRBV7-6
J: TRBJ2-5
CDR3: CASSLARSIQETQYF

V: TRBV20-1
J: TRBJ2-1
CDR3: CSASASGTSGLNEQFF

V: TRBV7-2
J: TRBJ2-5
CDR3: CASSQQLEETQYF

V: TRBV12-5
J: TRBJ2-5
CDR3: CASGLSPGGPQETQYF

V: TRBV12-3/TRBV12-4
J: TRBJ2-1
CDR3: CASGVRLVTNNEQFF

V: TRBV27
J: TRBJ2-7
CDR3: CASSPQRHTEDEQYF

V: TRBV7-9
J: TRBJ2-3
CDR3: CASSTRGTGDSTDTQYF

V: TRBV6-1
J: TRBJ1-1
CDR3: CASSEWGGDTEAFF

V: TRBV3-1
J: TRBJ2-5
CDR3: CASSQDLLQETQYF

V: TRBV6-5
J: TRBJ1-2
CDR3: CASSYSGLPQDGYTF

V: TRBV3-1
J: TRBJ2-3
CDR3: CASSRNRASTDTQYF

V: TRBV12-3/TRBV12-4
J: TRBJ2-7
CDR3: CASSQGFTYEQYF

V: TRBV20-1
J: TRBJ1-4
CDR3: CSASGLGYEKLFF

V: TRBV6-2/TRBV6-3
J: TRBJ1-1
CDR3: CASRQSLMNTEAFF

V: TRBV10-3
J: TRBJ2-5
CDR3: CAIRGEETQYF

V: TRBV12-3/TRBV12-4
J: TRBJ1-5
CDR3: CASSQGQGVGGYSNQPQHF

V: TRBV4-2
J: TRBJ2-3
CDR3: CASSQVAQGEDTQYF

V: TRBV7-9
J: TRBJ2-5
CDR3: CASSFLRDQSETQYF

V: TRBV6-5
J: TRBJ2-5
CDR3: CASSYRSAQQETQYF

V: TRBV14
J: TRBJ2-1
CDR3: CASSQAGYEQFF

V: TRBV4-1
J: TRBJ2-7
CDR3: CASSQAVWRYEQYF

V: TRBV10-3
J: TRBJ2-3
CDR3: CAISDRGTSGRSTDTQYF

V: TRBV12-3/TRBV12-4
J: TRBJ2-1
CDR3: CASSRIAGGPSNEQFF

V: TRBV29-1
J: TRBJ2-2
CDR3: CSVKRTNTGELFF

V: TRBV29-1
J: TRBJ2-3
CDR3: CSVAGTSWGDTQYF

V: TRBV7-9
J: TRBJ2-3
CDR3: CASSLQRGRTDTQYF

V: TRBV20-1
J: TRBJ2-2
CDR3: CSASDRERSNTGELFF

V: TRBV12-3/TRBV12-4
J: TRBJ2-2
CDR3: CASSLTSGYTGELFF

V: TRBV20-1
J: TRBJ2-6
CDR3: CSARVGGLANVLTF

V: TRBV7-8
J: TRBJ2-3
CDR3: CASSLVGRTSGRTDTQYF

V: TRBV5-1
J: TRBJ1-1
CDR3: CASSSGREAFF

V: TRBV29-1
J: TRBJ2-5
CDR3: CSVDLDRVGQETQYF